The 26 T cell receptor beta chains below were found in one sample sequenced in a study of siplizumab effects on memory and regulatory T cells. Clones were sequenced by immunoSEQ multiplex PCR, and TCRdb holds only the in-frame ones, with some missing. The sample has more than 95,000 clones, 93% seen once; the top ten hold 0.62%. Sample: Tregs sorted from blood. These receptors were taken from a human donor in good health.

The chain uses TRBV6-6 and TRBJ1-1; 10 bases agree with TRBD1. Germline V CDR1 and CDR2: MNHNY, SVGAGI (reference sequence). V lost 5 bases to trimming and J lost 5 bases; unmatched junction nucleotides: 5. CDR3 length: 14 amino acids. DNA of the CDR3: TGTGCCAGCAGTACGACAGGGGGCGAGACTGAAGCTTTCTTT. It specifies CASSTTGGETEAFF.

The V and J genes are TRBV5-8 and TRBJ2-1; no clear D gene. V lost 7 bases, J lost 3 bases, and 11 bases lay in between. This CDR3 has 13 amino acids. Germline CDR1 is SGHTS and CDR2 is YDEGEE. CDR3 bases: TGTGCCAGCTGTAGCTTTTACTACAATGAGCAGTTCTTC. Translating it yields CASCSFYYNEQFF.

The V gene is TRBV6-6, the J gene TRBJ1-3; TRBD1 matches at 9 bases. CDR1 is MNHNY, CDR2 SVGAGI, per germline (reference sequence). V lost 2 bases to trimming and J lost 3 bases; unmatched junction nucleotides: 5. The CDR3 is made up of 16 amino acids. The CDR3 reads CASSYGTGWGGNTIYF. In DNA, the CDR3 is TGTGCCAGCAGTTACGGGACAGGGTGGGGTGGAAACACCATATATTTT.

The CDR3 protein is CASSPTGAGYNEQFF. The CDR3 region has the DNA TGTGCCAGCAGCCCCACGGGGGCAGGATACAATGAGCAGTTCTTC. The rearrangement links TRBV7-9 to TRBJ2-1; D assignment may be TRBD1 or TRBD2 (6 bases each). Deletions cut 5 bases from V and 4 bases from J, with 15 bases between. The CDR3 covers 15 residues. Germline CDR1 SEHNR, CDR2 FQNEAQ (reference sequence).

V and J are TRBV9 and TRBJ2-1; D not resolved. The V end was cut by 3 bases, the J end by 0 bases, with 13 bases between. This CDR3 spans 16 amino acids. Germline lookup yields CDR1 SGDLS and CDR2 YYNGEE. In DNA form, the CDR3 reads TGTGCCAGCAGCGACCTGACCGGCGGCTCCTACAATGAGCAGTTCTTC. It yields the protein CASSDLTGGSYNEQFF.

This sequence joins TRBV5-1 and TRBJ1-5; no clear D gene. Trimming took off 4 bases at V and 11 bases at J, with 16 bases between the two ends. Germline lookup yields CDR1 SGHRS and CDR2 YFSETQ. CDR3 size: 13 residues. The CDR3 DNA reads TGCGCCAGCAGCGAACTCGGTGGGTCAGCCCAGCATTTT. Protein: CASSELGGSAQHF.

This chain connects TRBV9 to TRBJ2-1; D unclear. V was clipped by 1 base and J by 5 bases, with 4 bases between them. The CDR3 runs 12 residues. Germline V gene sequence: CDR1 SGDLS, CDR2 YYNGEE. CDR3 bases: TGTGCCAGCAGCGTATCTAACAATGAGCAGTTCTTC. Protein: CASSVSNNEQFF. The entire variable domain, with the rest obtained from reference TRBV9 and TRBJ2-1, is as follows: DSGVTQTPKHLITATGQRVTLRCSPRSGDLSVYWYQQSLDQGLQFLIQYYNGEERAKGNILERFSAQQFPDLHSELNLSSLELGDSALYFCASSVSNNEQFFGPGTRLTVL.

The chain carries TRBV6-1 and TRBJ2-3; 13 bases agree with TRBD2. V shed 6 bases and J 2 bases; nucleotides not matched to a gene: 14. The CDR3 is made up of 19 amino acids. Germline CDR1 reads MNHNS; CDR2 reads SASEGT. The CDR3 sequence is CASREPGLAGFAYTDTQYF. CDR3 bases: TGTGCCAGCAGAGAACCGGGACTAGCGGGGTTCGCCTACACAGATACGCAGTATTTT.

This clone was seen more than once but under ten times. The chain recombines TRBV19 with TRBJ1-2; D not certain. CDR1 and CDR2 from the germline V gene are LNHDA and SQIVND (reference sequence). V was clipped by 9 bases and J by 1 base, with 12 bases between them. The CDR3 extends over 13 amino acids. The DNA of the CDR3 is TGTGCCAGCAGCGGGATCAATAACTATGGCTACACCTTC. Encoded protein: CASSGINNYGYTF.

The J gene is TRBJ1-5, the V gene TRBV20-1; D is undetermined. The CDR3 totals 11 residues. Per the germline V gene, CDR1 is DFQATT and CDR2 is SNEGSKA (reference sequence). V lost 3 bases and J lost 8, with 8 bases in between. The CDR3 spells CSARFGEPQHF. CDR3 coding DNA: TGCAGTGCTAGGTTCGGGGAGCCCCAGCATTTT.

The chain is built from TRBV2 and TRBJ2-1, with 7 bases that match TRBD2. The germline V gene encodes CDR1 SNHLY and CDR2 FYNNEI. V gave up 2 bases and J gave up 3 bases; unmatched junction bases: 10. This CDR3 region has 17 residues. CDR3 DNA sequence: TGTGCCAGCAGTGAATCGCGAGGCGGGAGTAGCTACAATGAGCAGTTCTTC. This translates into CASSESRGGSSYNEQFF.

This clone was picked up one time. This chain links TRBV9 with TRBJ1-2; possible D gene TRBD1, 6 bases. CDR3 length: 15 amino acids. Deletions cut 4 bases from V and 4 bases from J, with 17 bases between. The germline gives CDR1 SGDLS, CDR2 YYNGEE. As DNA, the CDR3 is TGTGCCAGCAGCCCGGAGAGGGGGGGCCTCTATGGCTACACCTTC. The encoded protein is CASSPERGGLYGYTF. Using reference TRBV9 and TRBJ1-2 for the parts outside the CDR3, the full variable domain is DSGVTQTPKHLITATGQRVTLRCSPRSGDLSVYWYQQSLDQGLQFLIQYYNGEERAKGNILERFSAQQFPDLHSELNLSSLELGDSALYFCASSPERGGLYGYTFGSGTRLTVV.

The J gene is TRBJ2-3, the V gene TRBV11-3, with D possibly matching TRBD1 (7 bases). Germline values: CDR1 SGHNT, CDR2 YENEEA. V was trimmed by 5 bases and J by 5 bases, leaving 17 bases between them. This CDR3 has 15 amino acids. In DNA, the CDR3 is TGTGCCAGCAGCCAGGGGGGCACTAGCCTAGATACGCAGTATTTT. The encoded protein is CASSQGGTSLDTQYF.

The chain uses TRBV20-1 and TRBJ2-1; D ambiguous. The V gene lost 0 bases and the J gene lost 9 bases, with 6 bases spanning the gap. Germline CDR1 reads DFQATT; CDR2 reads SNEGSKA (reference sequence). The CDR3 consists of 11 residues. Here the CDR3 DNA reads TGCAGTGCTAGAGATATAAGTGAGCAGTTCTTC. This codes for CSARDISEQFF.

The V gene is TRBV9, the J gene TRBJ2-7; possibly TRBD2 for D (7 bases). Trimming cost V 0 bases and J 3 bases, with 13 bases left between them. CDR1 and CDR2 from the germline V gene are SGDLS and YYNGEE. There are 15 residues in the CDR3. CDR3 sequence: CASSVAAGAFYEQYF. The CDR3 DNA sequence: TGTGCCAGCAGCGTAGCGGCGGGGGCCTTCTACGAGCAGTACTTC.

The J gene is TRBJ1-2, the V gene TRBV5-1; a weak D match, TRBD1 (6 bases). This CDR3 contains 13 residues. Germline values: CDR1 SGHRS, CDR2 YFSETQ. Trimming cost V 0 bases and J 5 bases, with 8 bases left between them. CDR3 loop: CASSLDRDYGYTF. As DNA, the CDR3 is TGCGCCAGCAGCTTGGACAGGGATTATGGCTACACCTTC.

The chain is built from TRBV7-9 and TRBJ1-2; D gene uncertain. Trimming took off 3 bases at V and 5 bases at J, with 10 bases between the two ends. The CDR3 consists of 13 residues. Germline V lookup: CDR1 SEHNR, CDR2 FQNEAQ (reference sequence). CDR3 residues: CASSFLAGYGYTF. CDR3 bases: TGTGCCAGCAGCTTTCTGGCGGGGTATGGCTACACCTTC.

The chain joins TRBV10-3 to TRBJ2-7; D perhaps matches TRBD1 (6 bases). The germline gives CDR1 ENHRY, CDR2 SYGVKD. V lost 2 bases and J 6 bases, leaving 17 bases between the germline ends. This CDR3 comprises 15 residues. The CDR3: CAISEGGHPSREQYF. For the CDR3, the DNA is TGTGCCATCAGTGAGGGGGGACACCCTTCACGCGAGCAGTACTTC.

The CDR3 region is CASSLETVNSPLHF. CDR3 coding DNA: TGTGCCAGCAGCTTAGAAACAGTTAATTCACCCCTCCACTTT. The J gene is TRBJ1-6, the V gene TRBV11-2; D unresolved. Germline lookup yields CDR1 SGHAT and CDR2 FQNNGV. The V end lost 0 bases, the J end lost 6 bases, and 6 bases lay between the germline ends. CDR3 size: 14 residues.

This chain joins TRBV6-1 and TRBJ2-3, with D uncertain. From germline, CDR1 is MNHNS and CDR2 SASEGT. Trimming cost V 3 bases and J 1 base, with 8 bases left between them. The CDR3 is 14 amino acids. The CDR3 region has the DNA TGTGCCAGCAGTGATCAGACACGCACAGATACGCAGTATTTT. Translating it yields CASSDQTRTDTQYF.

The CDR3, as DNA: TGCAGTGCCCCGAGGGAGCCTACGCAGTATTTT. Its translation is CSAPREPTQYF. V is TRBV20-1 and J is TRBJ2-3; D might be TRBD2 (5 bases). The germline CDR1 and CDR2 sequences are DFQATT and SNEGSKA (reference sequence). The CDR3 loop spans 11 amino acids. V lost 6 bases and J 8 bases, leaving 12 bases between the germline ends.

The chain combines TRBV7-8 with TRBJ2-7; no clear D. Germline values: CDR1 SGHVS, CDR2 FQNEAQ. The CDR3 length is 12 residues. The V and J ends lost 4 bases and 0 bases respectively, with 4 bases between them. DNA of the CDR3: TGTGCCAGCAGCTCCCGCTCCTACGAGCAGTACTTC. Translating gives CASSSRSYEQYF.

The chain couples TRBV18 to TRBJ2-2, with 12 bases aligning to TRBD2. Germline lookup yields CDR1 KGHSH and CDR2 LQKENI. The CDR3 length is 18 residues. Unmatched junction bases numbered 7, after V lost 3 bases and J lost 2 bases. The CDR3 region is CASSPFLAGGGNTGELFF. The CDR3 region has the DNA TGTGCCAGCTCACCCTTCCTAGCGGGAGGGGGAAACACCGGGGAGCTGTTTTTT.

The J gene is TRBJ1-2, the V gene TRBV4-3; 10 nucleotides agree with TRBD1. CDR3 length: 15 residues. After removal of 4 bases from V and 8 bases from J, the junction contained 10 bases not matched to a gene. From germline, CDR1 is LGHNA and CDR2 YSLEER. The chain's CDR3 is CASSRVTGGAEGYTF. The CDR3 bases are TGCGCCAGCAGCCGGGTGACAGGGGGCGCGGAAGGCTACACCTTC.

This sequence joins TRBV19 and TRBJ1-2; maybe TRBD1 (5 bases). Per germline, CDR1 LNHDA and CDR2 SQIVND (reference sequence). CDR3 length equals 14 residues. Trimming left V 3 bases short and J 2 bases short, with 10 bases between. The CDR3 DNA sequence: TGTGCCAGTAGTATCAAGGGGCGCAACTATGGCTACACCTTC. Amino acid sequence: CASSIKGRNYGYTF.

The CDR3, as DNA: TGTGCCAGTGCAAACAGGTTACCTAATGAAAAACTGTTTTTT. This sequence encodes CASANRLPNEKLFF. The rearrangement uses TRBV19 and TRBJ1-4; tentatively, D is TRBD1 (5 bases). CDR1 and CDR2 from the germline V gene are LNHDA and SQIVND (reference sequence). V lost 8 bases, J lost 3 bases, and 13 bases lay in between. CDR3 length equals 14 residues.